This entry concerns a single T cell receptor (beta chain). Its antigen is still unknown. This record comes from a study of cytomegalovirus exposure and HLA in healthy donors. Study outcomes and limitations: Differences between HLA loci emerged in a later analysis of TCR association rates, with DRB1 most and HLA-C fewest.

The PCR contained 60 Vbeta and 13 Jbeta primers. Per the original methods: Around 11 million shared chains were among approximately 80 million unique TCR beta chains counted in a later analysis. Libraries were prepared by immunoSEQ multiplex PCR; TCRdb keeps only in-frame clonotypes and omits some of them. That table furnishes V, J and clone size, whereas the DNA furnished D and trimming. There are 100,000 to 120,000 clones in the sample; about an eighth occur only once, and approximately 15% lies in the top ten. The length of the CDR3 is 12 residues. V was trimmed by 5 bases and J by 6 bases, leaving 11 bases between them. Germline CDR1 and CDR2: SEHNR and FQNEAQ (reference sequence).

Sequencing used PBMCs. This chain links TRBV7-9 with TRBJ2-7; D uncertain. This TCR derives from a man aged 40-49 years in good health and CMV-seropositive. Written as DNA, the CDR3 is TGTGCCAGCAGCCTGGGCACTGCCGAGCAGTACTTC. It translates to CASSLGTAEQYF.